This TCR beta chain was sequenced in a study of cytotoxic CD8 clonotypes in ibrutinib-treated CLL. Points from the study as a whole: In sustained-remission versus progressing patients, sampling times differed. Higher circulating CD8+ T-cell counts strongly accompanied higher baseline clonality, above age-matched healthy donors. Rising at ibrutinib response, clonality subsequently fell back toward baseline at progression.

As for this clone: What it binds is unknown.

Depth targeted 1 in 200,000 to 1 in 1 million T cells, averaging 10x coverage per clonotype. Clones were sequenced by immunoSEQ multiplex PCR, and TCRdb holds only the in-frame ones, with some missing. The sample contains 35,000 to 55,000 clones, approximately 69% of which appear only once. The ends lost 6 bases at V and 4 bases at J; junction bases unmatched: 5. CDR3 length: 15 residues. Germline V gene data show CDR1 as SNHLY and CDR2 as FYNNEI. The TCR sequence derives from a human donor with chronic lymphocytic leukemia. V usage is TRBV2 and J usage is TRBJ2-3, with 12 bases fitting TRBD2. The specimen was PBMCs, collected after 12 months of ibrutinib treatment. The CDR3 reads CASSDLAGGSDTQYF. For the CDR3, the DNA is TGTGCCAGCAGCGACCTAGCGGGGGGGTCAGATACGCAGTATTTT. The full variable domain, in which reference TRBV2 and TRBJ2-3 provide the parts outside the CDR3, is EPEVTQTPSHQVTQMGQEVILRCVPISNHLYFYWYRQILGQKVEFLVSFYNNEISEKSEIFDDQFSVERPDGSNFTLKIRSTKLEDSAMYFCASSDLAGGSDTQYFGPGTRLTVL.